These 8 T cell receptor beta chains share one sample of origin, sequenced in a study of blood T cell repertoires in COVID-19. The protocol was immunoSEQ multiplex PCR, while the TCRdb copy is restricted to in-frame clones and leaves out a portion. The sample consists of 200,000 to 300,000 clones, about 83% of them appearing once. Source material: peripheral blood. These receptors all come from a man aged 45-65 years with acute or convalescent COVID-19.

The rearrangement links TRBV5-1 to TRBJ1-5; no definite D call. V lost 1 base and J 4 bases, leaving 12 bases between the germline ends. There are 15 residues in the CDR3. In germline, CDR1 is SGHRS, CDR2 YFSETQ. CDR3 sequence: CASSLMAGTNQPQHF. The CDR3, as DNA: TGCGCCAGCAGCTTGATGGCAGGAACAAATCAGCCCCAGCATTTT.

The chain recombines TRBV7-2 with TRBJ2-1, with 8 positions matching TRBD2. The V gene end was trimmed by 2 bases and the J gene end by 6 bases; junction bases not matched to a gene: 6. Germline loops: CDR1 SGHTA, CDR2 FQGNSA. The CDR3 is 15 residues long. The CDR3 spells CASSLTGGPGNEQFF. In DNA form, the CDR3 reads TGTGCCAGCAGCTTAACGGGAGGGCCGGGCAATGAGCAGTTCTTC.

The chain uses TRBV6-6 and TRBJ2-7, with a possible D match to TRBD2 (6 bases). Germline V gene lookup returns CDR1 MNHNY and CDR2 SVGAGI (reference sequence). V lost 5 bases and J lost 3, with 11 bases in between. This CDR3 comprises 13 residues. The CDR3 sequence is CASSATRIYEQYF. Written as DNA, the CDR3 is TGTGCCAGCAGTGCGACTAGAATCTACGAGCAGTACTTC.

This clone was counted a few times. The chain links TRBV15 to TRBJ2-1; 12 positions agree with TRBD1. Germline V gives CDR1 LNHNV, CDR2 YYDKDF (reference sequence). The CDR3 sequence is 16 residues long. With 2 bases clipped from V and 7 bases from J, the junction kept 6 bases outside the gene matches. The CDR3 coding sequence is TGTGCCACCAGCAGAAAGGGACAGGGGGCAGGGAATGAGCAGTTCTTC. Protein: CATSRKGQGAGNEQFF.

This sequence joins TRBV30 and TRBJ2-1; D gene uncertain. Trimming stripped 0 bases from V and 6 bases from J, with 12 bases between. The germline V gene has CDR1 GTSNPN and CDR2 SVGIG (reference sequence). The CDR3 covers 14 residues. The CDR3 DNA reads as TGTGCCTGGAGTGTCTGGGCCCCCTCCAATGAGCAGTTCTTC. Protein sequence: CAWSVWAPSNEQFF.

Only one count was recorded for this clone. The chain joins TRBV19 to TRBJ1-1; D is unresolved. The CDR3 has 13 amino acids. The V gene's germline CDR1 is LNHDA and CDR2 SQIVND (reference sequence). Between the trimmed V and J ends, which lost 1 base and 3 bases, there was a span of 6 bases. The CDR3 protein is CASSIGRDTEAFF. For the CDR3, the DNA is TGTGCCAGTAGTATAGGCCGAGACACTGAAGCTTTCTTT.

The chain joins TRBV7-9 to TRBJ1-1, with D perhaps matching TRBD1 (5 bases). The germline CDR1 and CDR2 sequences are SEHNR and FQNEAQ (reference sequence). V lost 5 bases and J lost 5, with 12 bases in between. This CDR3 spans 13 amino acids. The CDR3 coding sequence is TGTGCCAGCAGCCACGACAGACCAACTGAAGCTTTCTTT. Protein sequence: CASSHDRPTEAFF.

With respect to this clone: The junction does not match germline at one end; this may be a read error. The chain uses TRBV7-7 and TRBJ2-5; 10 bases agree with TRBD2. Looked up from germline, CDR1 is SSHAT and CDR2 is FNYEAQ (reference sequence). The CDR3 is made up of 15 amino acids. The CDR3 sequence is CASSWAGTSVETQYF. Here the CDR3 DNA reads TGTGCTAGCAGTTGGGCCGGGACTAGCGTGGAGACCCAGTACTTC.